Shown below are 32 T cell receptor beta chains from a single sample sequenced in a study of blood T cell repertoires in COVID-19. Clones were read by immunoSEQ multiplex PCR, and TCRdb kept only the in-frame ones, dropping some. Of approximately 400,000 clones listed, roughly 91% are singletons. The specimen was PBMCs or T cells enriched from blood (not recorded which). The source of these receptors is a woman aged 18-30 years who had recovered from COVID-19.

The CDR3 DNA follows: TGTGCCAGCAGCCCGGGGACAGGGAATGGCTACACCTTC. This codes for CASSPGTGNGYTF. V and J are TRBV7-8 and TRBJ1-2; 9 nucleotides line up with TRBD1. Germline values: CDR1 SGHVS, CDR2 FQNEAQ. The trim removed 5 bases at V and 6 bases at J, leaving 4 bases unmatched. There are 13 residues in the CDR3.

The rearrangement joins TRBV19 to TRBJ2-7, with 7 bases aligning to TRBD1. Germline assignment: CDR1 LNHDA and CDR2 SQIVND (reference sequence). The CDR3 is 15 amino acids. The V segment lost 9 bases and the J segment 7 bases; nucleotides outside the gene matches: 18. CDR3 nucleotides: TGTGCCAGCCAATTACGAGGGCAGGGGGATTATGAGCAGTACTTC. Protein sequence: CASQLRGQGDYEQYF.

The rearrangement links TRBV7-3 to TRBJ1-1, with 10 bases matching TRBD1. The junction had 6 bases not matched to a gene; V was cut back by 0 bases and J by 11 bases. The V gene's germline CDR1 is SGHTA and CDR2 FQGTGA. CDR3 length: 14 amino acids. The CDR3 loop is CASSLTRDRGCAFF. CDR3 coding DNA: TGTGCCAGCAGCTTAACGAGGGACAGGGGCTGCGCTTTCTTT.

The V call is TRBV6-5, the J call TRBJ1-5, with TRBD1 identical over 8 bases. The CDR3 is 14 amino acids. Trimming cost V 7 bases and J 3 bases; bases outside gene matches: 5. Germline V gives CDR1 MNHEY, CDR2 SVGAGI. CDR3 loop: CASKYRGSNQPQHF. The CDR3 coding sequence is TGTGCCAGCAAATACAGGGGGTCCAATCAGCCCCAGCATTTT.

The J gene is TRBJ1-5, the V gene TRBV5-6; D is undetermined. The CDR3 has 15 residues. The germline V and J ends were trimmed by 5 bases and 2 bases, with 14 bases remaining between them. From germline, CDR1 is SGHDT and CDR2 YYEEEE. In DNA form, the CDR3 reads TGTGCCAGCAGACAATACGGCGGGGGCAATCAGCCCCAGCATTTT. It yields the protein CASRQYGGGNQPQHF.

The J gene is TRBJ1-2, the V gene TRBV3-1 (or the pseudogene TRBV3-2); 7 bases are shared with TRBD1. The V segment lost 1 base and the J segment 0 bases; nucleotides outside the gene matches: 8. Germline lookup yields CDR1 LGHDT and CDR2 YNNKEL (reference sequence). The CDR3 extends over 17 amino acids. The CDR3 spells CASSQAVTGTANYGYTF. The DNA for the CDR3 is TGTGCCAGCAGCCAAGCTGTCACAGGGACAGCTAACTATGGCTACACCTTC.

The rearrangement uses TRBV5-6 and TRBJ2-3; TRBD1 might be the D (7 bases). Per germline, CDR1 SGHDT and CDR2 YYEEEE. The CDR3 extends over 15 amino acids. The V gene lost 4 bases and the J gene lost 10 bases, with 22 bases spanning the gap. The CDR3, as DNA: TGTGCCAGCAGCCCCGAGGGGGGACAGTCGTTTTCGCAGTATTTT. It translates to CASSPEGGQSFSQYF.

This clone showed up just once. This sequence joins TRBV10-3 and TRBJ2-3, with a tentative D call TRBD1 (6 bases). The germline V gene has CDR1 ENHRY and CDR2 SYGVKD. V dropped 0 bases and J dropped 2 bases, with 12 bases sitting between them. CDR3 length equals 16 residues. CDR3 protein: CAISESDRKITDTQYF. CDR3 coding DNA: TGTGCCATCAGTGAGTCTGACAGGAAAATCACAGATACGCAGTATTTT.

This sequence joins TRBV4-1 and TRBJ2-7; TRBD1 aligns across 7 bases. V was clipped by 1 base and J by 0 bases; unmatched bases: 18. Germline values: CDR1 MGHRA, CDR2 YSYEKL. This CDR3 is 20 amino acids long. The CDR3 sequence is CASSQGLEGAVIQSSYEQYF. In nucleotides, the CDR3 is TGCGCCAGCAGCCAAGGGCTTGAGGGGGCAGTAATTCAAAGCTCCTACGAGCAGTACTTC.

The J gene is TRBJ1-4, the V gene TRBV5-1, with 7 bases identical to TRBD1. V lost 4 bases to trimming and J lost 12 bases; unmatched junction nucleotides: 12. CDR3 size: 14 residues. Per germline, CDR1 SGHRS and CDR2 YFSETQ. The CDR3 DNA reads as TGCGCCAGCAGCCCGACAGGGACGCTGGGGCAACTGTTTTTT. Translated, it gives CASSPTGTLGQLFF.

The rearrangement joins TRBV7-9 to TRBJ2-1, with 8 bases identical to TRBD1. Germline lookup yields CDR1 SEHNR and CDR2 FQNEAQ (reference sequence). V gave up 6 bases and J gave up 9 bases; unmatched junction bases: 13. The CDR3 is 15 residues long. CDR3 sequence (DNA): TGTGCCAGCAGTTTTCTGGACAGGGTCTTTGGTGAGCAGTTCTTC. It codes for CASSFLDRVFGEQFF.

The V gene is TRBV6-5, the J gene TRBJ2-7; 7 nucleotides agree with TRBD1. Germline V gene data show CDR1 as MNHEY and CDR2 as SVGAGI. The CDR3 is 12 amino acids. V was clipped by 6 bases and J by 10 bases; unmatched bases: 9. The CDR3 DNA reads as TGTGCCAGCAGCCGGGACAGACAAAATCAGTACTTC. As protein: CASSRDRQNQYF.

The V call is TRBV5-1, the J call TRBJ2-7, with a tentative D call TRBD1 (7 bases). Looked up from germline, CDR1 is SGHRS and CDR2 is YFSETQ. The germline V and J ends were trimmed by 4 bases and 4 bases, with 21 bases remaining between them. The CDR3 runs to 16 residues. The CDR3 region is CASSKNGAGGWYEQYF. CDR3 coding DNA: TGCGCCAGCAGCAAGAACGGGGCAGGGGGGTGGTACGAGCAGTACTTC.

The chain recombines TRBV5-1 with TRBJ1-3, with TRBD1 identical over 8 bases. Trimming cost V 1 base and J 9 bases; bases outside gene matches: 12. Looked up from germline, CDR1 is SGHRS and CDR2 is YFSETQ. CDR3 length equals 16 residues. CDR3 sequence (DNA): TGCGCCAGCAGCTTGTCGGCGACAGGGGTGGGGAGCACCATATATTTT. This codes for CASSLSATGVGSTIYF.

This chain uses TRBV19 with TRBJ2-7; 10 positions match TRBD1. With V trimmed by 3 bases and J by 6 bases, 5 bases remained unmatched. Germline V gene sequence: CDR1 LNHDA, CDR2 SQIVND (reference sequence). This CDR3 is built from 14 residues. CDR3 sequence: CASSIRDRGSEQYF. DNA of the CDR3: TGTGCCAGTAGTATCCGGGACAGGGGAAGCGAGCAGTACTTC.

The J gene is TRBJ2-3, the V gene TRBV25-1, with 9 bases identical to TRBD1. CDR1 is MGHDK, CDR2 SYGVNS, per germline. The CDR3 consists of 14 residues. After removal of 4 bases from V and 2 bases from J, the junction contained 1 base not matched to a gene. The CDR3: CASSGDRDTDTQYF. CDR3 in DNA: TGTGCCAGCAGTGGGGACAGGGACACAGATACGCAGTATTTT. Full variable domain (outside the CDR3, taken from reference TRBV25-1 and TRBJ2-3): EADIYQTPRYLVIGTGKKITLECSQTMGHDKMYWYQQDPGMELHLIHYSYGVNSTEKGDLSSESTVSRIRTEHFPLTLESARPSHTSQYLCASSGDRDTDTQYFGPGTRLTVL.

The rearrangement joins TRBV18 to TRBJ2-7; D is uncertain. The CDR3 loop spans 15 amino acids. Trimming pared 3 bases from V and 2 bases from J, leaving 14 bases between. CDR1 and CDR2 (germline): KGHSH, LQKENI. CDR3 region: CASSPFVTATYEQYF. DNA of the CDR3: TGTGCCAGCTCACCTTTCGTAACAGCCACCTACGAGCAGTACTTC.

The chain employs TRBV7-2 and TRBJ1-5; 11 bases align to TRBD1. Per germline, CDR1 SGHTA and CDR2 FQGNSA. Trimming removed 4 bases from V and 4 bases from J; junction bases left unmatched: 3. This CDR3 is built from 15 residues. Here the CDR3 DNA reads TGTGCCAGCAGCTCGCGGGACAGGGGGAATCAGCCCCAGCATTTT. Its protein product is CASSSRDRGNQPQHF. The complete variable domain, with remaining parts taken from reference TRBV7-2 and TRBJ1-5, reads GAGVSQSPSNKVTEKGKDVELRCDPISGHTALYWYRQSLGQGLEFLIYFQGNSAPDKSGLPSDRFSAERTGGSVSTLTIQRTQQEDSAVYLCASSSRDRGNQPQHFGDGTRLSIL.

This clone is a singleton in its sample. This rearrangement joins TRBV27 to TRBJ1-1, with TRBD1 identical over 7 bases. This CDR3 contains 13 residues. Trimming cost V 4 bases and J 4 bases; bases outside gene matches: 3. Germline loops: CDR1 MNHEY, CDR2 SMNVEV (reference sequence). CDR3 sequence (DNA): TGTGCCAGCAGTTATACAGGGGTCACTGAAGCTTTCTTT. This sequence encodes CASSYTGVTEAFF.

This clone has more than one count but fewer than ten. Other DNA sequences in the sample encode the same CDR3. V is TRBV7-9 and J is TRBJ1-2, with D unclear. CDR3 length: 15 residues. Germline assignment: CDR1 SEHNR and CDR2 FQNEAQ (reference sequence). The V end lost 1 base, the J end lost 0 bases, and 9 bases lay between the germline ends. The CDR3 DNA is TGTGCCAGCAGCTTAGGAACAGCCACTAACTATGGCTACACCTTC. It encodes CASSLGTATNYGYTF. The complete variable domain, with remaining parts taken from reference TRBV7-9 and TRBJ1-2, reads DTGVSQNPRHKITKRGQNVTFRCDPISEHNRLYWYRQTLGQGPEFLTYFQNEAQLEKSRLLSDRFSAERPKGSFSTLEIQRTEQGDSAMYLCASSLGTATNYGYTFGSGTRLTVV.

The rearrangement uses TRBV6-5 and TRBJ1-1, with no clear D. CDR1 and CDR2 from the germline V gene are MNHEY and SVGAGI. This CDR3 comprises 13 residues. V was clipped by 7 bases and J by 3 bases, with 12 bases between them. The CDR3, as DNA: TGTGCCAGCATGCGGGTTAGGGACACTGAAGCTTTCTTT. Amino acids: CASMRVRDTEAFF.

J is TRBJ1-2 and V is TRBV5-1, with 8 bases identical to TRBD1. J was trimmed by 3 bases and V by 4 bases; bases with no gene match: 14. Germline V gene data show CDR1 as SGHRS and CDR2 as YFSETQ. The CDR3 covers 17 residues. DNA of the CDR3: TGCGCCAGCAGCGAGGACAGGGTTATTCGTGGTGACTATGGCTACACCTTC. This codes for CASSEDRVIRGDYGYTF.

This clone was seen only a few times. The rearrangement links TRBV5-4 to TRBJ2-7, with 7 nucleotides matching TRBD1. Germline V gene sequence: CDR1 SGHNT, CDR2 YYREEE (reference sequence). The V and J ends lost 4 bases and 1 base, in that order; junction bases with no gene match: 5. The CDR3 has 14 residues. CDR3 protein: CASSPDRSSYEQYF. CDR3 DNA: TGTGCCAGCAGCCCGGACAGGAGTTCCTACGAGCAGTACTTC.

The V call is TRBV7-9, the J call TRBJ2-5; D gene ambiguous. The CDR3 covers 15 residues. CDR1 is SEHNR, CDR2 FQNEAQ, per germline (reference sequence). The V gene lost 3 bases and the J gene lost 2 bases, with 13 bases spanning the gap. CDR3 DNA: TGTGCCAGCAGCTTGGTCGTCCAGGCGCAAGAGACCCAGTACTTC. Residues: CASSLVVQAQETQYF. The whole variable domain, filled in from reference TRBV7-9 and TRBJ2-5, reads DTGVSQNPRHKITKRGQNVTFRCDPISEHNRLYWYRQTLGQGPEFLTYFQNEAQLEKSRLLSDRFSAERPKGSFSTLEIQRTEQGDSAMYLCASSLVVQAQETQYFGPGTRLLVL.

V is TRBV7-9 and J is TRBJ1-2, with unresolved D. Trimming took 0 bases from V and 3 from J, leaving 8 bases between them. Germline V lookup: CDR1 SEHNR, CDR2 FQNEAQ (reference sequence). The CDR3 runs to 14 residues. The CDR3 coding sequence is TGTGCCAGCAGCTTAGCCCTAGTGTACTATGGCTACACCTTC. It is translated as CASSLALVYYGYTF.

V usage is TRBV4-1 and J usage is TRBJ2-1; tentative D call: TRBD2 (5 bases). Germline CDR1 reads MGHRA; CDR2 reads YSYEKL. The length of the CDR3 is 12 residues. V lost 0 bases and J lost 8, with 5 bases in between. This CDR3 reads CASSQEGDEQFF. The CDR3 DNA sequence: TGCGCCAGCAGCCAAGAGGGAGATGAGCAGTTCTTC.

J is TRBJ1-2 and V is TRBV2; D not resolved. Per the germline V gene, CDR1 is SNHLY and CDR2 is FYNNEI. V was clipped by 10 bases and J by 3 bases, with 15 bases between them. The CDR3 consists of 13 residues. CDR3 sequence (DNA): TGTGCCATAAGAGGGAGCCCGGACTATGGCTACACCTTC. Encoded protein: CAIRGSPDYGYTF.

This chain uses TRBV5-5 with TRBJ2-1; tentative D call: TRBD1 (6 bases). This CDR3 is built from 12 residues. Deletions cut 5 bases from V and 6 bases from J, with 9 bases between. From germline, CDR1 is SGHKS and CDR2 YYEKEE (reference sequence). CDR3 coding DNA: TGTGCCAGCAGTCGGACAGCCAATGAGCAGTTCTTC. This gives the protein CASSRTANEQFF.

The rearrangement links TRBV7-9 to TRBJ1-5, with 8 nucleotides matching TRBD1. The CDR3 loop spans 17 amino acids. V was pared by 7 bases and J by 0 bases, with 11 bases of the junction left unmatched. CDR1 is SEHNR, CDR2 FQNEAQ, per germline (reference sequence). The CDR3 coding sequence is TGTGCCAGCAACACTGGACAGGGAACTTATAGCAATCAGCCCCAGCATTTT. Amino acid sequence: CASNTGQGTYSNQPQHF.

This clone turned up a few times. This rearrangement joins TRBV5-4 to TRBJ2-7; TRBD2 matches 9 bases. Losses at the gene ends were 1 base for V and 2 bases for J; bases not matched to a gene: 4. The CDR3 totals 15 residues. The germline V gene has CDR1 SGHNT and CDR2 YYREEE (reference sequence). CDR3 in amino acids: CASSLNLAGTYEQYF. The CDR3 coding sequence is TGTGCCAGCAGCTTGAACCTAGCGGGAACCTACGAGCAGTACTTC.

The chain recombines TRBV18 with TRBJ1-1; the D gene is possibly TRBD1 (6 bases). CDR3 length: 14 amino acids. Germline loops: CDR1 KGHSH, CDR2 LQKENI. The V end was cut by 0 bases, the J end by 4 bases, with 9 bases between. DNA of the CDR3: TGTGCCAGCTCACCACCCGGCAGGGGCACTGAAGCTTTCTTT. It translates to CASSPPGRGTEAFF.

The V call is TRBV12-3 or TRBV12-4, the J call TRBJ1-5; weak D call: TRBD1 (5 bases). The CDR3 sequence is 13 residues long. V lost 1 base and J 5 bases, leaving 6 bases between the germline ends. The CDR3 region has the DNA TGTGCCAGCAGTTTAGGGACATATCAGCCCCAGCATTTT. Its translation is CASSLGTYQPQHF.